The source of this T cell receptor (beta chain) is a study of graft-versus-host responses after intestinal transplantation. Overall study: Grafts were multivisceral, liver-intestinal, or isolated intestinal. Anti-thymocyte globulin served as induction for all recipients, who then took tacrolimus and steroids for about 3 years.

The authors processed graft tissue to release intraepithelial and lamina propria lymphocytes. About this clone: Its antigen remains unidentified.

Germline CDR1 is SGHNT and CDR2 is YYREEE (reference sequence). V dropped 6 bases and J dropped 3; count of bases not matched to a gene: 10. This CDR3 is built from 15 residues. General study findings and limits: Detection of GvH clones occurred in recipient marrow, and some had their first appearance in ileum or blood.

Only in-frame clones appear in the TCRdb table, and some are missing; sequencing was by immunoSEQ multiplex PCR. The sample comprises 25,000 to 30,000 clones, approximately 80% of which are singletons, and approximately 3% rests with the top ten. The rearrangement links TRBV5-4 to TRBJ2-7; 9 bases align to TRBD2. This clonotype was sampled from a human patient who received an intestinal transplant, so some T cells may come from the graft donor. This material consisted of ileum tissue, taken 98 days after intestinal transplantation. CDR3 residues: CASTAKRGAVYEQYF. DNA for the CDR3: TGTGCCAGCACCGCGAAGCGGGGGGCCGTCTACGAGCAGTACTTC.